This T cell receptor beta chain was captured by sequencing in a study of T cells expressing NK-cell markers. Study-wide context: HCMV seropositivity characterized most of the eight sequenced donors, and seronegativity one.

Germline V gives CDR1 DFQATT, CDR2 SNEGSKA (reference sequence). This CDR3 is built from 16 residues. Using the 5' RACE reads, TCRdb records one entry per CDR3 protein without DNA. The table for this sample gives about 260,000 distinct CDR3 sequences. Sequenced input: blood T cells: a sorted CD56 or NKG2C T cell subset, CD4+ or CD8+ T cells, or bulk PBMC T cells (not recorded which). The TCR was taken from a young man in good health. The chain is built from TRBV20-1 and TRBJ1-5. The CDR3 reads CSARVPQGGENQPQHF.